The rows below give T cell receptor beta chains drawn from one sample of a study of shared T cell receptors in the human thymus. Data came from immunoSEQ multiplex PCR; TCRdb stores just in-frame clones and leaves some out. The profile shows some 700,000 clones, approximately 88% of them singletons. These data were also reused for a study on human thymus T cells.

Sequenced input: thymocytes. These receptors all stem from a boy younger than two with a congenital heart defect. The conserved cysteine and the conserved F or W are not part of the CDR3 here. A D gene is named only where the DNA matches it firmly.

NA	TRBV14	ASSQGALNTEAF
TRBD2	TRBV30	AWSTPQTGGPYEQY
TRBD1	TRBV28	ASLWTGEGTDTQY
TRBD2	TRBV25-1	ASSEPGRGLAGDDEQF
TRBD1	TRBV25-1	ASSPPPGQVNSGNTIY
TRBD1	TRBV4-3	ASGQGRAYEQY
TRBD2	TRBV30	AWSVSLRRTSGRAVGSYNEQF
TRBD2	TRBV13	ASSSSGTSGSSYNEQF
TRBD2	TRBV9	ASSVALGGRAWTGELF
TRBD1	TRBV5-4	ASSLGDREYGYT
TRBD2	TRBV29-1	SVEVGLLRSLHTQY
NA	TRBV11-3	ASSLGKQGANEKLF
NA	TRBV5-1	ASRSDSLAGELF
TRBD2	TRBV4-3	ASSQEGGLAGRAEQY
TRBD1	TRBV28	ASSFGDRPGELF
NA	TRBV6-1	ASSHGEEIREKLF
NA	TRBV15	ATRAQDPRGDQPQH
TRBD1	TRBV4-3	ASSQDRTGRYEQY
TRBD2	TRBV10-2	ASRGNPGGGGAAQY
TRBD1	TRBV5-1	ASNPTGAGSYEQY
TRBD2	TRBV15	ATSIRTSGEHYNEQF
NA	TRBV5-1	ASSLRGEQF
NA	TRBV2	ASTSTETQY
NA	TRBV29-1	SVDPLAPKLQETQY
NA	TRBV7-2	ASSPTSPSPDCYGYT
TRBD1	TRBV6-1	ASSEWGDRDRGFYEQY
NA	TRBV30	AAQDGEQY